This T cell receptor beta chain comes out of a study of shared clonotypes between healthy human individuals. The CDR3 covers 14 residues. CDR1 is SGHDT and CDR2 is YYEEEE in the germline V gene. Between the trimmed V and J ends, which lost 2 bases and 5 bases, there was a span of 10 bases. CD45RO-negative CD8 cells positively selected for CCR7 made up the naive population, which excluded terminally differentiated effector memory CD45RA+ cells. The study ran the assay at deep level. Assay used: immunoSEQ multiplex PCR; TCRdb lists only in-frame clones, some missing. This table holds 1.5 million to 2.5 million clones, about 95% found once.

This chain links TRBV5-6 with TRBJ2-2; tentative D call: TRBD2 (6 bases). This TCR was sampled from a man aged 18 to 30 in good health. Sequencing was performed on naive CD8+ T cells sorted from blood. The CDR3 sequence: CASSFGGWTGELFF. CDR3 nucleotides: TGTGCCAGCAGCTTCGGGGGTTGGACCGGGGAGCTGTTTTTT.